This T cell receptor (beta chain) was found in a study of OX40 agonist ivuxolimab in advanced cancers. General study findings and limits: Those patients achieving a partial response at 0.1-3.0 mg/kg showed among the lowest clonal expansion. Circulating CD4+ and CD8+ T cells showed clonal expansion by week 6 at 0.1 to 3.0 mg/kg.

On this clone: Its target is not known.

The CDR3 spans 16 residues. Germline CDR1 reads SGHAT; CDR2 reads FQNNGV. The V and J ends lost 1 base and 4 bases respectively, with 13 bases between them. Sequencing used immunoSEQ multiplex PCR; TCRdb keeps in-frame clones, though not all of them. Of under 90,000 clones listed, approximately 84% are singletons. The receptor comes from an adult with an advanced solid tumor such as melanoma, head and neck, liver or kidney cancer. The material was CD4+ or CD8+ T cells sorted from blood, obtained in a trial of the OX40 agonist ivuxolimab. V and J are TRBV11-2 and TRBJ2-2, with D maybe TRBD1 (6 bases). The CDR3 spells CASSLVWGRVTGELFF. In DNA form, the CDR3 reads TGTGCCAGCAGCTTAGTCTGGGGGCGAGTCACCGGGGAGCTGTTTTTT.